These T cell receptor beta chains were read from a single sample in a study of radiation and T cells in renal cell carcinoma. Libraries were prepared by immunoSEQ multiplex PCR; TCRdb keeps only in-frame clonotypes and omits some of them. In the table there are 15,000 to 20,000 clones, roughly 50% of which are singletons. The sample here was tumor tissue, taken from a patient whose treatment included radiotherapy and nephrectomy. The receptors were gathered from a woman in her sixties or seventies with renal cell carcinoma. Both conserved end residues are part of each CDR3. The order of the fields is D gene, V gene, CDR3 length, CDR3 protein. D genes are given only for firm matches.

>.|TRBV29-1|13
CSVAISGTDTQYF
>.|TRBV19|16
CASSRWGAGGNQPQHF
>.|TRBV7-9|15
CASSSRPASTDTQYF
>TRBD1|TRBV19|15
CASSRTGDTNQPQHF
>TRBD1|TRBV25-1|14
CASSDYGTEYEQYF
>.|TRBV7-2|15
CASSLAANSNQPQHF
>.|TRBV7-9|14
CASSSFRDQYIQYF
>.|TRBV21-1|13
CASREQGADGYTF
>.|TRBV2|12
CASSGLEETQYF
>.|TRBV5-6|15
CASSQQGVGGNTIYF
>TRBD1|TRBV6-4|14
CASSPGGASTEAFF
>.|TRBV6-1|15
CASSPQVGGQNIQYF
>.|TRBV4-1|14
CASSQNRQVETQYF
>TRBD1|TRBV30|14
CAWGRDRGTDTQYF
>.|TRBV28|14
CASRLSRAAYGYTF
>.|TRBV9|12
CASSAMTPEAFF
>.|TRBV9|14
CASSITGGNTEAFF
>.|TRBV27|11
CASSFGTEAFF
>TRBD1|TRBV6-5|16
CASSYQRDRVAETQYF
>TRBD1|TRBV15|17
CATSRGQGAIRFRGYTF
>.|TRBV29-1|13
CSPRDGKTNEQFF
>.|TRBV27|11
CASGSYQPQHF
>.|TRBV6-5|14
CASGPFMVNTEAFF
>TRBD1|TRBV25-1|13
CASSETGLGGYTF
>TRBD1|TRBV30|13
CAWSGSTGEGYTF
>.|TRBV6-5|13
CASRRDQVNGYTF
>.|TRBV7-9|14
CASSFTGTQETQYF
>.|TRBV18|13
CASSPQGDYGYTF
>.|TRBV12-5|12
CASGPDTDTQYF
>TRBD1|TRBV30|13
CAWSSQGDQPQHF
>.|TRBV6-5|11
CASREQGGYTF
>.|TRBV4-2|16
CASSQGQIAVQETQYF
>.|TRBV2|14
CASRLRGVNYGYTF
>.|TRBV7-9|17
CASSPTQTWTVNTEAFF
>TRBD2|TRBV7-2|19
CASSLGGGSGLPSTDTQYF
>.|TRBV28|14
CASTGVLSNQPQHF
>TRBD2|TRBV7-8|15
CASSLAGGQEETQYF
>TRBD2|TRBV19|13
CASSIVGGGTQYF
>TRBD1|TRBV6-6|16
CASRSGTGGEGETQYF
>.|TRBV9|15
CASSVGSRGIYEQYF
>.|TRBV5-6|16
CASSQGLTLSSYEQYF
>.|TRBV19|14
CASSPRRGHYEQYF
>.|TRBV10-3|14
CAINGQLGGNTIYF
>.|TRBV19|14
CASTPQGGGYGYTF
>.|TRBV5-1|14
CASSFESRGEKLFF
>TRBD1|TRBV5-6|13
CASSPGQGGGYTF
>TRBD1|TRBV4-2|15
CASSQDGTGVSPLHF
>.|TRBV29-1|14
CSVDRGLYVNEQFF
>.|TRBV6-5|16
CASSYSRRGASYEQYF
>TRBD2|TRBV5-1|15
CASSWTSGSRETQYF
>.|TRBV25-1|15
CALRVAATSTDTQYF
>TRBD2|TRBV25-1|16
CASSEWGTSGSGEQFF
>.|TRBV27|13
CASTPGQRETQYF
>TRBD1|TRBV6-6|14
CASSHRDRPRELFF
>TRBD1|TRBV14|12
CASSSGRGRQYF
>TRBD1|TRBV7-2|14
CASAAGSGTGSEYF
>.|TRBV11-2|14
CASSLRGHNQPQHF